This T cell receptor beta chain was identified in a study of beta chain features in type 1 diabetes. Study information: Regarding age, gender and cell yields, patients proved similar to healthy donors.

Whole-study findings and limits: When cDNA is sequenced, cells with high TCR expression could be over-represented. People with Type 1 diabetes carried modestly yet significantly shorter TCRB CDR3s in all four CD4+ subsets.

Of the isolated RNA, all was reverse transcribed, and so the sequenced material was expressed TCRB transcripts. Measured with immunoSEQ multiplex PCR; TCRdb has only the in-frame clones, and not every one. The sample has 200,000 to 300,000 clones; roughly 10% are singletons. This clone was counted between two and nine times. The antigen remains undetermined. Sequencing was carried out using naive CD4+ T cells from blood. The clonotype comes from a young man with type 1 diabetes.

The CDR3 DNA reads TGTGCCAGCAGCTTAGGGTCCGGGAGTGAGCAGTACTTC. Protein sequence: CASSLGSGSEQYF. The rearrangement links TRBV7-2 to TRBJ2-7, with D tentatively TRBD2 (6 bases). Germline V gives CDR1 SGHTA, CDR2 FQGNSA. The V gene lost 1 base and the J gene lost 7 bases, with 11 bases spanning the gap. This CDR3 spans 13 amino acids.